This T cell receptor (beta chain) is drawn from a study of cytomegalovirus exposure and HLA in healthy donors. PCR used 60 Vbeta primers and 13 Jbeta primers. Some clones are missing from TCRdb's copy, which holds only in-frame ones; the method was immunoSEQ multiplex PCR. The sample includes 280,000 or so clones, approximately 90% of them seen just once. In its sample, this clone was seen once. Germline-derived CDR1 and CDR2 are LNHDA and SQIVND (reference sequence). The V gene end was trimmed by 4 bases and the J gene end by 0 bases; junction bases not matched to a gene: 4. The CDR3 runs 15 residues.

The chain uses TRBV19 and TRBJ2-3, with 7 bases aligning to TRBD1. The TCR originated in a woman aged 18-29 years in good health and CMV-seronegative. The sequencing sample was made of PBMCs. CDR3 loop: CASSTDRPSTDTQYF. The CDR3 bases are TGTGCCAGTAGTACGGACAGGCCTAGCACAGATACGCAGTATTTT.